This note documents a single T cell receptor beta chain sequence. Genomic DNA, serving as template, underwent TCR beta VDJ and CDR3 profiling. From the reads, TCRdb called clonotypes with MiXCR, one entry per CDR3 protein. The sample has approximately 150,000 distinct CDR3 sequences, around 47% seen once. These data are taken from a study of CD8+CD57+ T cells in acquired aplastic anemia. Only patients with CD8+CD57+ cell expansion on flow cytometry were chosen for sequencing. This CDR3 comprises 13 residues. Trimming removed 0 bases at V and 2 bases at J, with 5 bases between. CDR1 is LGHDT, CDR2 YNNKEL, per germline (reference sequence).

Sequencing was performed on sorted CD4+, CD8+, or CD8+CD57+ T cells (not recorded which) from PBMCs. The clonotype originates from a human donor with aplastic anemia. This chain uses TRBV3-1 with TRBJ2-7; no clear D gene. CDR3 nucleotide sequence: TGTGCCAGCAGCCAAGAAGGGACCTACGAGCAGTACTTC. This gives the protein CASSQEGTYEQYF.